This passage covers 10 T cell receptor beta chains from one sample sequenced in a study of identical twins. One entry per CDR3 protein results from TCRdb running MiXCR on the 5' RACE reads. Of roughly 770,000 distinct CDR3 sequences listed, around a sixth are singletons. Separately, the same data were catalogued under a study of T cells expressing NK-cell markers.

Sequenced input: PBMCs. These receptors all stem from a woman aged 18-29 years in good health.

This clonotype was detected many times. The chain couples TRBV20-1 to TRBJ1-1, with D hard to call. V was cut by 7 bases and J by 4 bases, with 19 bases left in between. The germline V gene encodes CDR1 DFQATT and CDR2 SNEGSKA (reference sequence). This CDR3 contains 14 residues. CDR3 sequence reads: CSVPPFRGRTEAFF. The CDR3 bases are TGCAGTGTTCCCCCGTTCCGGGGTCGCACTGAAGCTTTCTTT.

This rearrangement joins TRBV21-1 to TRBJ1-1; the table's D call, TRBD1, was not checked against the DNA. TRBV21-1 is labeled a pseudogene. This CDR3 comprises 15 residues. The chain's CDR3 is CASSKGTGKETEAFF. As DNA, the CDR3 is TGTGCCAGCAGCAAAGGGACAGGGAAAGAAACTGAAGCTTTCTTT.

This clonotype turned up a few times. V is TRBV29-1 and J is TRBJ2-3, with 9 nucleotides matching TRBD2. The ends lost 6 bases at V and 2 bases at J; junction bases unmatched: 6. This CDR3 spans 14 amino acids. The germline V gene has CDR1 SQVTM and CDR2 ANQGSEA. CDR3 sequence: CSVVTSGHTDTQYF. For the CDR3, the DNA is TGCAGCGTCGTGACTAGCGGTCACACAGATACGCAGTATTTT.

V and J are TRBV20-1 and TRBJ2-5; tentatively, D is TRBD1 or TRBD2 (5 bases each). Germline lookup yields CDR1 DFQATT and CDR2 SNEGSKA (reference sequence). The CDR3 extends over 15 amino acids. Trimming cost V 5 bases and J 2 bases, with 18 bases left between them. DNA for the CDR3: TGCAGTGCTGTGTCAGGGAGCGTGAATCAAGAGACCCAGTACTTC. It translates to CSAVSGSVNQETQYF.

The V gene is TRBV6-1, the J gene TRBJ2-7, with TRBD1 matching over 7 bases. CDR3 length: 13 amino acids. Trimming cost V 11 bases and J 4 bases; bases outside gene matches: 11. Looked up from germline, CDR1 is MNHNS and CDR2 is SASEGT. This chain's CDR3 is CASSFAGGYEQYF. Written as DNA, the CDR3 is TGTGCCTCCTCCTTTGCAGGGGGATACGAGCAGTACTTC.

The sample holds a few counts of this clonotype. This chain links TRBV11-2 with TRBJ2-2; D not certain. With 8 bases removed from V and 4 bases from J, the gap between germline ends came to 11 bases. The CDR3 loop spans 13 amino acids. The germline V gene encodes CDR1 SGHAT and CDR2 FQNNGV. The DNA of the CDR3 is TGTGCCAGCCAGATTATAGGCACCGGGGAGCTGTTTTTT. Its protein product is CASQIIGTGELFF.

This clonotype was detected ten times or more. The CDR3 loop reads CASSSTGEQYF. In nucleotides, the CDR3 is TGTGCCAGCAGCTCAACAGGCGAGCAGTACTTC. The chain employs TRBV7-8 and TRBJ2-7, with D possibly being TRBD1 (5 bases). The CDR3 sequence is 11 residues long. Germline V lookup: CDR1 SGHVS, CDR2 FQNEAQ. Between the trimmed V and J ends, which lost 4 bases and 6 bases, there was a span of 7 bases.

This clonotype was picked up a small number of times. The chain couples TRBV7-9 to TRBJ2-3; possibly TRBD2 for D (6 bases). V dropped 8 bases and J dropped 3 bases, with 12 bases sitting between them. Per germline, CDR1 SEHNR and CDR2 FQNEAQ (reference sequence). The CDR3 loop spans 13 amino acids. The CDR3 is CASFGSRTDTQYF. The CDR3 DNA follows: TGTGCCAGCTTCGGGAGTCGTACAGATACGCAGTATTTT.

This chain joins TRBV20-1 and TRBJ2-7, with D possibly being TRBD2 (6 bases). The CDR3 length is 12 residues. Per the germline V gene, CDR1 is DFQATT and CDR2 is SNEGSKA (reference sequence). V lost 3 bases and J 3 bases, leaving 9 bases between the germline ends. The CDR3 sequence: CSARDYIYEQYF. The CDR3 nucleotides read TGCAGTGCTAGGGACTATATCTACGAGCAGTACTTC.

The chain is built from TRBV12-3 or TRBV12-4 and TRBJ1-1, with 9 nucleotides matching TRBD1. With 6 bases clipped from V and 6 bases from J, the junction kept 8 bases outside the gene matches. The CDR3 extends over 14 amino acids. The CDR3 loop is CASSPRTGAPEAFF. The CDR3 DNA reads as TGTGCCAGCAGCCCTCGGACAGGGGCCCCTGAAGCTTTCTTT.